Listed below are T cell receptor beta chains from one sample, sequenced in a study of blood T cell repertoires in COVID-19. Profiled with immunoSEQ multiplex PCR; TCRdb holds only in-frame clones, not every one. The profile shows 200,000 to 250,000 clones, roughly four fifths of them singletons. The sample was peripheral blood. The receptor set was obtained from a woman aged 40 to 50 with acute or convalescent COVID-19. CDR3s include the opening cysteine and the closing phenylalanine or tryptophan. D genes are given only for firm matches. Some rows have no size entry. The others give once, few or many, or a class for an expanded clone.

V	size	D	J	DNA	CDR3
TRBV27	.	.	TRBJ1-6	TGTGCCAGCAGTTTTAATCAGGGTCTTTCACCCCTCCACTTT	CASSFNQGLSPLHF
TRBV27	.	.	TRBJ2-2	TGTGCCAGCAGTTTCTTCCCCGGGGAGCTGTTTTTT	CASSFFPGELFF
TRBV7-2	.	.	TRBJ1-6	TGTGCCAGCAGCTCATCGCCAGGGGCAGGGTCACCCCTCCACTTT	CASSSSPGAGSPLHF
TRBV30	few	.	TRBJ1-1	TGTGCCTGGGGAACAGGGTCTGAAGCTTTCTTT	CAWGTGSEAFF
TRBV24-1	.	.	TRBJ2-3	TGTGCCACCAGTGATTTTCTTAGTAGCACAGATACGCAGTATTTT	CATSDFLSSTDTQYF
TRBV5-1	.	TRBD2	TRBJ2-2	TGCGCCAGCAGCCAATTACCGGGACTACCTATTTGGGGAACCACCGGGGAGCTGTTTTTT	CASSQLPGLPIWGTTGELFF
TRBV6-1	.	.	TRBJ1-2	TGTGCCAGCAGTGAAGCGGCAGGGGATGGCTACACCTTC	CASSEAAGDGYTF
TRBV6-5	once	TRBD2	TRBJ2-7	TGTGCCAGCAGTTACTCGGGAGGGTTGGAGCAGTACTTC	CASSYSGGLEQYF
TRBV19	.	.	TRBJ2-6	TGTGCCAGTACCCGCTCTGGGGCCAACGTCCTGACTTTC	CASTRSGANVLTF
TRBV3-1/TRBV3-2	once	.	TRBJ2-7	TGTGCCAGCAGCCACGTCGACAAGGCCGCCTACGAGCAGTACTTC	CASSHVDKAAYEQYF
TRBV2	.	.	TRBJ2-7	TGTGCCAGCAGCTGGGAGGGGGATTGGAGCGGGAAGACCTACGAGCAGTACTTC	CASSWEGDWSGKTYEQYF
TRBV4-3	.	.	TRBJ2-7	TGCGCCAGCAGCCCCTCCCGGGGGTACGAGCAGTACTTC	CASSPSRGYEQYF
TRBV4-1	.	.	TRBJ1-2	TGCGCCAGCAGCCAAGAGGCCTATGGCTACACCTTC	CASSQEAYGYTF
TRBV12-3/TRBV12-4	.	TRBD1	TRBJ2-7	TGTGCCAGTAAGACAGGGGTGAACGAGCAGTACTTC	CASKTGVNEQYF
TRBV27	.	.	TRBJ1-2	TGTGCCAGCAGTGCTCGCCAGGGTGGCGGCTACACCTTC	CASSARQGGGYTF
TRBV21-1	.	.	TRBJ1-3	TGTGCCAGCAGCAAAGTCCGGAACACCATATATTTT	CASSKVRNTIYF
TRBV7-2	many	.	TRBJ1-1	TGTGCCAGCAGCTTAGGGGGAGGCTCTGATACTTTCTTT	CASSLGGGSDTFF
TRBV11-3	.	TRBD1	TRBJ2-1	TGTGCCAGCAGCTTCGGACAGGGGGCCCTCAATGAGCAGTTCTTC	CASSFGQGALNEQFF
TRBV27	.	.	TRBJ2-7	TGTGCCAGCAGTTTATCGTATCCTCCCAGGGTGTGGGAGCAGTACTTC	CASSLSYPPRVWEQYF
TRBV14	few	.	TRBJ1-4	TGTGCCAGCAGCATCCGGCCGAAACTACGGGAAAAACTGTTTTTT	CASSIRPKLREKLFF
TRBV20-1	.	.	TRBJ1-6	TGCAGTGCTAGTTACGGGGGGGAATATTCACCCCTCCACTTT	CSASYGGEYSPLHF
TRBV3-1/TRBV3-2	.	.	TRBJ1-1	TGTGCCAGCAGCCAAGAATGGCGGTCTGGGCAGGGAGCTTTCTTT	CASSQEWRSGQGAFF
TRBV3-1/TRBV3-2	.	TRBD1	TRBJ1-1	TGTGCCAGCAGCCAAGGCAGGGGGCGTACTGAAGCTTTCTTT	CASSQGRGRTEAFF
TRBV14	.	.	TRBJ2-5	TGTGCCAGCAGCCAAGTGGCTGCCTGGGAGACCCAGTACTTC	CASSQVAAWETQYF
TRBV9	.	TRBD1	TRBJ1-3	TGTGCCAGCAGCGTAGAGGGACAGGGAAACACCATATATTTT	CASSVEGQGNTIYF
TRBV5-1	.	.	TRBJ1-2	TGCGCCAGCAGCCCGACATCCGGATCTGGCTACACCTTC	CASSPTSGSGYTF